These T cell receptor beta chains were read from a single sample in a study of shared clonotypes between healthy human individuals. The table came from immunoSEQ multiplex PCR; TCRdb's copy has only in-frame clones and leaves some out. The sample shows about 1.1 million clones, 70% to 85% of them seen only once. Sequencing was done on a sample of memory CD4+ T cells from PBMCs. The receptors come from a young man in good health. Some clones in this sample may be carry-over from other donors' samples. Both conserved end residues are part of each CDR3. Each record gives: D gene, clone size, V gene, J gene, CDR3 protein, CDR3 DNA. The D gene is left open where the match is weak. The size entry is marked missing in some rows and otherwise reads once, few, many or a size class.

>-|-|TRBV29-1|TRBJ2-6
CSVAPGANVLTF
TGCAGCGTTGCGCCTGGGGCCAACGTCCTGACTTTC
>TRBD2|-|TRBV10-3|TRBJ2-7
CAISASGRNEQYF
TGTGCCATCAGTGCGAGCGGGAGGAACGAGCAGTACTTC
>-|-|TRBV29-1|TRBJ1-2
CSVVVVGKYGYTF
TGCAGCGTTGTAGTGGTGGGAAAGTATGGCTACACCTTC
>-|few|TRBV6-1|TRBJ2-7
CATKESSYEQYF
TGTGCCACTAAGGAGAGCTCCTACGAGCAGTACTTC
>TRBD1|-|TRBV7-9|TRBJ2-7
CASSCPGQANYEQYF
TGTGCCAGCAGCTGTCCGGGACAGGCGAACTACGAGCAGTACTTC
>-|few|TRBV10-3|TRBJ1-1
CAIGRDTEAFF
TGTGCCATCGGGCGGGACACTGAAGCTTTCTTT
>-|-|TRBV4-2|TRBJ1-3
CASSQGIGYSGNTIYF
TGTGCCAGCAGCCAAGGAATCGGCTACTCTGGAAACACCATATATTTT
>-|-|TRBV13|TRBJ1-3
CASSFRVSGNTIYF
TGTGCCAGCAGCTTCAGGGTTAGTGGAAACACCATATATTTT
>TRBD2|-|TRBV7-2|TRBJ2-5
CASSARLAGGETQYF
TGTGCCAGCAGCGCCCGACTAGCGGGTGGGGAGACCCAGTACTTC
>-|-|TRBV11-2|TRBJ2-7
CASSADGSYEQYF
TGTGCCAGCAGCGCGGACGGCTCCTACGAGCAGTACTTC
>TRBD2|once|TRBV5-1|TRBJ2-1
CASSLRGSLNEQFF
TGCGCCAGCAGCTTGCGCGGGAGTCTTAATGAGCAGTTCTTC
>-|-|TRBV27|TRBJ2-1
CASSFRRVDEQFF
TGTGCCAGCAGTTTTAGACGGGTGGATGAGCAGTTCTTC
>-|-|TRBV30|TRBJ1-1
CAWSDVENTEAFF
TGTGCCTGGAGTGACGTCGAGAACACTGAAGCTTTCTTT
>-|-|TRBV4-2|TRBJ2-7
CASSQEPPRRPYEQYF
TGTGCCAGCAGCCAAGAGCCCCCCCGCAGACCCTACGAGCAGTACTTC
>-|-|TRBV27|TRBJ2-6
CASSFRGLPNSGANVLTF
TGTGCCTCGAGTTTTCGTGGCCTTCCTAACTCTGGGGCCAACGTCCTGACTTTC
>-|-|TRBV4-2|TRBJ2-1
CASSPNTGEQFF
TGTGCCAGCAGCCCTAACACGGGTGAGCAGTTCTTC
>TRBD1|-|TRBV7-8|TRBJ1-5
CASSLARTGEEDQPQHF
TGTGCCAGCAGCTTAGCCCGGACAGGGGAGGAGGATCAGCCCCAGCATTTT
>TRBD1|-|TRBV2|TRBJ1-5
CASSGTGDQPQHF
TGTGCCAGCAGTGGGACAGGAGATCAGCCCCAGCATTTT
>TRBD1|-|TRBV10-3|TRBJ1-5
CAAATDRGWEPQHF
TGTGCCGCCGCAACCGACAGGGGATGGGAGCCCCAGCATTTT
>-|-|TRBV7-6|TRBJ2-3
CASSSADTQYF
TGTGCCAGCAGCTCGGCGGATACGCAGTATTTT
>TRBD1|-|TRBV6-5|TRBJ1-1
CASSYQWAGGTEAFF
TGTGCCAGCAGTTACCAGTGGGCAGGGGGCACTGAAGCTTTCTTT
>-|-|TRBV11-2|TRBJ2-2
CASSQERSTGELFF
TGTGCCAGCAGCCAAGAACGGAGCACCGGGGAGCTGTTTTTT
>-|-|TRBV6-5|TRBJ1-2
CASSYRQNLGYGYTF
TGTGCCAGCAGTTACAGACAGAACTTGGGCTATGGCTACACCTTC
>TRBD1|-|TRBV2|TRBJ2-7
CASSEQGAREWEQYF
TGTGCCAGCAGTGAGCAGGGGGCCCGGGAATGGGAGCAGTACTTC
>TRBD2|-|TRBV7-9|TRBJ2-1
CASSFPGREGWNEQFF
TGTGCCAGCAGCTTTCCAGGGCGGGAGGGGTGGAATGAGCAGTTCTTC
>-|-|TRBV30|TRBJ1-6
CAWSGWSPSSPLHF
TGTGCCTGGAGTGGCTGGAGTCCGTCCTCACCCCTCCACTTT
>TRBD1|-|TRBV2|TRBJ2-5
CASSEPPGQARETQYF
TGTGCCAGCAGTGAACCTCCGGGACAGGCTAGGGAGACCCAGTACTTC
>-|-|TRBV7-2|TRBJ1-1
CASSFFDRNTEAFF
TGTGCCAGCAGCTTTTTCGACAGGAACACTGAAGCTTTCTTT
>-|once|TRBV2|TRBJ1-5
CASNRGHNQPQHF
TGTGCCAGCAACCGAGGACACAATCAGCCCCAGCATTTT
>TRBD1|-|TRBV7-8|TRBJ2-5
CASQVLRTGRETQYF
TGTGCCAGCCAGGTGCTACGGACAGGGAGAGAGACCCAGTACTTC
>-|once|TRBV29-1|TRBJ2-7
CSVETSWDEQYF
TGCAGCGTTGAGACTAGTTGGGACGAGCAGTACTTC
>TRBD1|-|TRBV7-8|TRBJ2-1
CASSIHRGQEAYNEQFF
TGTGCCAGCAGCATCCACAGGGGACAGGAGGCCTACAATGAGCAGTTCTTC
>-|-|TRBV7-2|TRBJ2-2
CASSLLVGRNTGELFF
TGTGCCAGCAGCTTACTTGTCGGGAGGAACACCGGGGAGCTGTTTTTT
>TRBD1|-|TRBV2|TRBJ1-1
CASSGDRAATEAFF
TGTGCCAGCAGTGGAGACAGGGCGGCCACTGAAGCTTTCTTT
>-|-|TRBV6-1|TRBJ1-2
CASSEAGQGRGGYTF
TGTGCCAGCAGTGAAGCAGGGCAGGGGAGAGGAGGCTACACCTTC
>TRBD1|few|TRBV10-3|TRBJ1-1
CATGGRAGGLNTEAFF
TGTGCCACCGGCGGTAGGGCAGGGGGCCTGAACACTGAAGCTTTCTTT
>TRBD2|-|TRBV9|TRBJ2-7
CASSVGWLAGPYEQYF
TGTGCCAGCAGCGTAGGTTGGCTAGCGGGGCCCTACGAGCAGTACTTC
>-|-|TRBV16|TRBJ2-5
CASSQAETQYF
TGTGCCAGCAGCCAAGCGGAGACCCAGTACTTC
>-|-|TRBV9|TRBJ1-3
CASSVLGGIGNTIYF
TGTGCCAGCAGCGTTTTAGGGGGAATCGGAAACACCATATATTTT
>TRBD1|few|TRBV7-9|TRBJ2-4
CASGTTWDRGYF
TGTGCCAGCGGCACAACATGGGACAGGGGCTACTTC
>-|once|TRBV2|TRBJ1-4
CASSEVGGPNEKLFF
TGTGCCAGCAGTGAAGTAGGGGGACCTAATGAAAAACTGTTTTTT
>-|-|TRBV20-1|TRBJ1-1
CSARGDTEAFF
TGCAGTGCTCGTGGGGACACTGAAGCTTTCTTT
>TRBD1|-|TRBV28|TRBJ2-7
CASGVLGTGSYEQYF
TGTGCCAGCGGTGTTCTTGGGACAGGGTCCTACGAGCAGTACTTC
>-|once|TRBV19|TRBJ2-3
CASSLKGRGYTDTQYF
TGTGCCAGTAGCCTTAAGGGGAGGGGGTACACAGATACGCAGTATTTT
>-|-|TRBV29-1|TRBJ2-7
CSVRAAYEQYF
TGCAGCGTTCGGGCAGCTTACGAGCAGTACTTC
>TRBD1|-|TRBV5-4|TRBJ2-7
CASSPTSGTGRYEQYF
TGTGCCAGCAGCCCTACATCCGGGACAGGGAGGTACGAGCAGTACTTC
>-|-|TRBV9|TRBJ2-3
CASSSPVADTQYF
TGTGCCAGCAGCTCCCCGGTGGCAGATACGCAGTATTTT
>-|-|TRBV5-5|TRBJ1-2
CASSRRGTGLTNYGYTF
TGTGCCAGCAGCCGGCGGGGGACGGGACTTACTAACTATGGCTACACCTTC
>TRBD1|-|TRBV2|TRBJ2-7
CASSPRDRSEQYF
TGTGCCAGCAGCCCGCGGGACAGGTCCGAGCAGTACTTC
>-|-|TRBV28|TRBJ1-6
CASSLSGARHNSPLHF
TGTGCCAGCAGTTTGTCGGGGGCGCGGCACAATTCACCCCTCCACTTT
>-|-|TRBV4-2|TRBJ2-5
CASSHEETQYF
TGTGCCAGCAGCCATGAAGAGACCCAGTACTTC
>TRBD2|once|TRBV6-1|TRBJ2-5
CASSPGTSEETQYF
TGTGCCAGCAGCCCCGGAACTAGCGAAGAGACCCAGTACTTC
>-|-|TRBV15|TRBJ1-3
CATSRDRGGAGNTIYF
TGTGCCACCAGCAGAGATCGAGGAGGGGCCGGAAACACCATATATTTT
>-|-|TRBV13|TRBJ1-1
CASSLGGGPGDTEAFF
TGTGCCAGCAGCTTAGGCGGGGGACCGGGAGACACTGAAGCTTTCTTT
>TRBD2|many|TRBV4-2|TRBJ2-7
CASSQELAGVYEQYF
TGTGCCAGCAGCCAAGAACTAGCGGGAGTGTACGAGCAGTACTTC
>TRBD1|-|TRBV5-1|TRBJ1-1
CASSTRQGAGTEAFF
TGCGCCAGCAGCACGCGACAGGGGGCCGGGACTGAAGCTTTCTTT